The present entry profiles one TCR beta chain with its context. The sample contains more than one DNA sequence encoding this CDR3. Per the original data handling: Amplification from reference gene primers served as the basis for estimated nucleated cell counts. Sequencing used immunoSEQ multiplex PCR; TCRdb keeps in-frame clones, though not all of them. V and J calls and clone size are those listed in that table; D and trimming were worked out from the DNA. The sample consists of around 100,000 clones, less than 90% of them appearing once. The data are from a study of blood T cell repertoires in COVID-19. On the study more broadly: Both acute and convalescent COVID-19 samples were obtained from the United States, Italy and Spain. T cells, B-cell-depleted T cells, or PBMCs provided the cDNA or gDNA that served as material.

The germline V gene has CDR1 SNHLY and CDR2 FYNNEI. The ends were cut back, 6 bases at V and 3 bases at J, with 12 bases in the middle. The CDR3 loop spans 14 amino acids. This clonotype was obtained from a man aged 30-40 years in a cohort sampled during active COVID-19. This chain connects TRBV2 to TRBJ1-3; no clear D. The sample comprised peripheral blood. CDR3 protein: CASRSGGSGNTIYF. The CDR3 DNA is TGTGCCAGCAGGTCCGGCGGAAGTGGAAACACCATATATTTT.